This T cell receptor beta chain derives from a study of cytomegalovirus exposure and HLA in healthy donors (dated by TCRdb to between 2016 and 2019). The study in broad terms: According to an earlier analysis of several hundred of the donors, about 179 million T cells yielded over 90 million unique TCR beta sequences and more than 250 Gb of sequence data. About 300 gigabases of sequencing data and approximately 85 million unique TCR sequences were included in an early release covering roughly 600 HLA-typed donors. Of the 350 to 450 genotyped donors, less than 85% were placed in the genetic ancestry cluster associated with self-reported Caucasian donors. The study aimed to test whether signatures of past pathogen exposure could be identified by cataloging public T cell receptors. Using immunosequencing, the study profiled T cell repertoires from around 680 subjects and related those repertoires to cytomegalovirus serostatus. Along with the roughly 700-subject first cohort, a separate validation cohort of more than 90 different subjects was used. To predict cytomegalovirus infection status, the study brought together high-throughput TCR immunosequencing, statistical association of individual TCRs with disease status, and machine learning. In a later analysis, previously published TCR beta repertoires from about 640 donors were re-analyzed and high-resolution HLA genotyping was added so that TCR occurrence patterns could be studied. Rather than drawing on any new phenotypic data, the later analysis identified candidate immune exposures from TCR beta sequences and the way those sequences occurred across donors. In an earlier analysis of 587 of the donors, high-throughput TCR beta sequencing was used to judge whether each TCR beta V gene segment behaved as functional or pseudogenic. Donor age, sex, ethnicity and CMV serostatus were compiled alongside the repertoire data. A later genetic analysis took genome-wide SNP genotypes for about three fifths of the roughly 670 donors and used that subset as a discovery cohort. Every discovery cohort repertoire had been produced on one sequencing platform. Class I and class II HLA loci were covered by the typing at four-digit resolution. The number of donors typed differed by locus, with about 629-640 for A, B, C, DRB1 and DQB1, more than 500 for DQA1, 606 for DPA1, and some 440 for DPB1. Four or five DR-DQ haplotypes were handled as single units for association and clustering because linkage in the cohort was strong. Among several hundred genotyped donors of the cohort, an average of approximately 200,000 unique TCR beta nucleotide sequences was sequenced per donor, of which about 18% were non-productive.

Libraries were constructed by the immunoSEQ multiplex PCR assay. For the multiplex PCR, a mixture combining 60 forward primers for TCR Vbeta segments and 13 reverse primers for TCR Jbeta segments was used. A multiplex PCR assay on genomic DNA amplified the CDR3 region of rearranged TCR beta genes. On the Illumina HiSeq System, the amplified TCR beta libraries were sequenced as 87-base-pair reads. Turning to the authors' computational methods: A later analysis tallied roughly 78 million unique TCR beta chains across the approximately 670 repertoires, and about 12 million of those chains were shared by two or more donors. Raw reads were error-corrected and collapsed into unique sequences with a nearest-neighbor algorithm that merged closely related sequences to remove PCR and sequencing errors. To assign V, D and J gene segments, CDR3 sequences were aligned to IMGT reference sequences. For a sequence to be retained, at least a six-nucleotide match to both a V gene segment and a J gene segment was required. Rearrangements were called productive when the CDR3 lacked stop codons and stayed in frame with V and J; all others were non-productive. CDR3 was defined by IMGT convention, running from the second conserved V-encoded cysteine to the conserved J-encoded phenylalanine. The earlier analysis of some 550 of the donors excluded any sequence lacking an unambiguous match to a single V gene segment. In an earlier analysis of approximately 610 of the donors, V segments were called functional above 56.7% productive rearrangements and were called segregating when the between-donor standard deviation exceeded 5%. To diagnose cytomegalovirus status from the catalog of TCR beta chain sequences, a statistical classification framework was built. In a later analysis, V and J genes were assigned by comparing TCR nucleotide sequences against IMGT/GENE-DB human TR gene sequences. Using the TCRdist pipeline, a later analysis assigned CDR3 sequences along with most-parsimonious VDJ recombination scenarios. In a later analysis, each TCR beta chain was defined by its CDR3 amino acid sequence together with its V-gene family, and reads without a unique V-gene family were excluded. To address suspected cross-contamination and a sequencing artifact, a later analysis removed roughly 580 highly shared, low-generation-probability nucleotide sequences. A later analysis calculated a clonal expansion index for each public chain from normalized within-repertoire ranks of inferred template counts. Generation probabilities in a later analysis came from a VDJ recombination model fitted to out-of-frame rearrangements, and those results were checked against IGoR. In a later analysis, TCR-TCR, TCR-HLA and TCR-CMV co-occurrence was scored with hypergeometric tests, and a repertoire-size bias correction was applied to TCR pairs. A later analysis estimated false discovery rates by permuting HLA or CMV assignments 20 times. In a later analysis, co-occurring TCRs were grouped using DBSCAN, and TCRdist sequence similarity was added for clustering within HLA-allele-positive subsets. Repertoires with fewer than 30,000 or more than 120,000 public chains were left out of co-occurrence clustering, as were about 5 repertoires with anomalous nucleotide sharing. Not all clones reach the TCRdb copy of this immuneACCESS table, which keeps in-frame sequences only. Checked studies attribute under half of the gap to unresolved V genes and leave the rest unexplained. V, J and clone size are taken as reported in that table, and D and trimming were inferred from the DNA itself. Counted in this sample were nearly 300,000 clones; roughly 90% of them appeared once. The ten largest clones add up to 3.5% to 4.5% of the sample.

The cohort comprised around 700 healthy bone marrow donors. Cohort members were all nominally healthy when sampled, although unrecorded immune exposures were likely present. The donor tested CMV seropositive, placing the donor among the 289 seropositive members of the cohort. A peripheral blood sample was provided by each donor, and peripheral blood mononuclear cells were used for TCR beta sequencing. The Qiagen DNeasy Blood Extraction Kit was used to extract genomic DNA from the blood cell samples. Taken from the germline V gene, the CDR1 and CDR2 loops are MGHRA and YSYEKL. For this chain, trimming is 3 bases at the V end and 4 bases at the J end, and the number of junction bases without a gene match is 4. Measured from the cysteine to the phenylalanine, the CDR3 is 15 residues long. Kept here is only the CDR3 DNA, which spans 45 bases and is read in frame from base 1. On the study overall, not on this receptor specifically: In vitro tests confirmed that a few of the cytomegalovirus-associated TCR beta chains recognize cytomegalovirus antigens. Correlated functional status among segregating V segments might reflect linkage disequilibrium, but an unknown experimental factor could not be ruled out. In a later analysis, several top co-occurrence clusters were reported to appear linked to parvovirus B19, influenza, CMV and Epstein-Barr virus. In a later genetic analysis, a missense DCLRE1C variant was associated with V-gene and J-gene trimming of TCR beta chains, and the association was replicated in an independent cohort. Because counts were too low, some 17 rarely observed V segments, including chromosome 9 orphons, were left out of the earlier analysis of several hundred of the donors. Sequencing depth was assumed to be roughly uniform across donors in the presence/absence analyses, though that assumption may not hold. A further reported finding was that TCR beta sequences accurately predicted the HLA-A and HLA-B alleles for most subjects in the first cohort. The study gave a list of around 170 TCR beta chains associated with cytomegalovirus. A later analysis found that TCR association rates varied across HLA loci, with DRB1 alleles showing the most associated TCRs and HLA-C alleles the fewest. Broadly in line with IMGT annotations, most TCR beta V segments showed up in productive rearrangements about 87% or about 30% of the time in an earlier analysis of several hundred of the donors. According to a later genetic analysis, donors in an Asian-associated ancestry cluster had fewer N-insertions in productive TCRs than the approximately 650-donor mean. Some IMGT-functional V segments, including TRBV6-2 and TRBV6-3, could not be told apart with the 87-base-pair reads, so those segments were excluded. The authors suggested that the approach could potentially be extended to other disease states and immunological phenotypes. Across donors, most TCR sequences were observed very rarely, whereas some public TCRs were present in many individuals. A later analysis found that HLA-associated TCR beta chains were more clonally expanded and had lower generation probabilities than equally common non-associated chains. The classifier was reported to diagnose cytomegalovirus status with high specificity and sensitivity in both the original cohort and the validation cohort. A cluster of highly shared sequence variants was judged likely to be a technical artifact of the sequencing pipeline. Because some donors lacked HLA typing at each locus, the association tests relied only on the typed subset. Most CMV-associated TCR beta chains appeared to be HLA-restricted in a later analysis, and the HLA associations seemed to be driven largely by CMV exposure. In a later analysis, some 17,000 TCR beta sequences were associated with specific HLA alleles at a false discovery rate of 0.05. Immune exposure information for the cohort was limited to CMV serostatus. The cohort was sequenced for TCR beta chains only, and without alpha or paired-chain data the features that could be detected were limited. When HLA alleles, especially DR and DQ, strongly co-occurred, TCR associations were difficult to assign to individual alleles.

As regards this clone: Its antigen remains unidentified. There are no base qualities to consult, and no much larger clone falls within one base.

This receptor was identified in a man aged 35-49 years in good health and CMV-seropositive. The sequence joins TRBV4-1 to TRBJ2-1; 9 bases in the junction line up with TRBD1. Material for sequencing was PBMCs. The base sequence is TGCGCCAGCAGCCAGGCTGGGACAGGGTACAATGAGCAGTTCTTC. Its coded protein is CASSQAGTGYNEQFF.